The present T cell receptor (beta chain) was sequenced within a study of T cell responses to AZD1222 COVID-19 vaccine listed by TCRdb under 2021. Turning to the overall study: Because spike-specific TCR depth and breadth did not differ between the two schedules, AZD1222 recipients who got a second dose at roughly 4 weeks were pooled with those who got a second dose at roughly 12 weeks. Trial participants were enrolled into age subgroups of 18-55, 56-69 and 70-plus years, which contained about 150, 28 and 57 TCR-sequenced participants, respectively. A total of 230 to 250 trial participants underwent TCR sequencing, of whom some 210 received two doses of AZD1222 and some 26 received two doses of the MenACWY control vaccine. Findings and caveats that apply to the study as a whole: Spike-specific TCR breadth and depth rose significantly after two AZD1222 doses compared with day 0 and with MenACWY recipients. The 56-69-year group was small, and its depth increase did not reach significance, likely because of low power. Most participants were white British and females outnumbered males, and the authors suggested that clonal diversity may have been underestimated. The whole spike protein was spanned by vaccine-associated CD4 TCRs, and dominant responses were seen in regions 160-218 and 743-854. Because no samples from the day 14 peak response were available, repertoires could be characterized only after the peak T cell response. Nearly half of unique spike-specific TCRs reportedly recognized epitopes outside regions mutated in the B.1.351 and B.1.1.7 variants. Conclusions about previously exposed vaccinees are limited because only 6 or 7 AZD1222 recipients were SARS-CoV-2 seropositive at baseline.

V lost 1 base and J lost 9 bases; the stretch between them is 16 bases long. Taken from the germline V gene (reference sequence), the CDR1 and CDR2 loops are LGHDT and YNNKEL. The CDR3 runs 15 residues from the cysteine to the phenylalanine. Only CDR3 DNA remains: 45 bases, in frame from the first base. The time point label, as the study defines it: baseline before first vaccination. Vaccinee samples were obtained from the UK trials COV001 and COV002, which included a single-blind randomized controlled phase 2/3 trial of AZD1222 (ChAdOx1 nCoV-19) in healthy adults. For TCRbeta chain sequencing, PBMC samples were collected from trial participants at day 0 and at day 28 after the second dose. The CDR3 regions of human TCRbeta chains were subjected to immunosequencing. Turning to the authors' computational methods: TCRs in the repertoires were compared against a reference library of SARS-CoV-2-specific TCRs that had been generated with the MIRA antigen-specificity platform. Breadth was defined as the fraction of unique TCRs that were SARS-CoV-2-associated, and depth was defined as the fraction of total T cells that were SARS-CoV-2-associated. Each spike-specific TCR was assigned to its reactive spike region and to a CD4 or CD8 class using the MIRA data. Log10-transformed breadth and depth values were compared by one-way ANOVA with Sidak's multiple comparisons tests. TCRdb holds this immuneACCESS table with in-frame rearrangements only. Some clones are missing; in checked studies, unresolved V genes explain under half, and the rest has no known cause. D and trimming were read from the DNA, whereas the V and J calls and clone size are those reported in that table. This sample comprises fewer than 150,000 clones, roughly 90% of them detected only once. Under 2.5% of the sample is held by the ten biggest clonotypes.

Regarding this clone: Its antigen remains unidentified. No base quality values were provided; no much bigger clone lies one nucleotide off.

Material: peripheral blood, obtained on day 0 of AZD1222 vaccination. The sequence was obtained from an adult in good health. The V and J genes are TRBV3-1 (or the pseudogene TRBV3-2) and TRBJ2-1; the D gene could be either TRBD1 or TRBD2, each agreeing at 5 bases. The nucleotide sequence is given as TGTGCCAGCAGCCAAGCAGGGCGGAAAGGGACTGAGCAGTTCTTC. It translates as CASSQAGRKGTEQFF.